These T cell receptor beta chains were read from a single sample in a study of cytomegalovirus exposure and HLA in healthy donors. TCRdb keeps only in-frame clones here, not all; method: immunoSEQ multiplex PCR. The sample includes more than 40,000 clones. Input material: PBMCs. The receptors originated from a female donor in good health and CMV-seronegative. The conserved cysteine and the conserved F or W are not part of the CDR3 here. D genes are given only for firm matches.

D	V	J	CDR3
NA	TRBV30	TRBJ2-7	AWSTFRAGRNEQY
NA	TRBV7-2	TRBJ1-2	ASSPPTGYYGYT
TRBD2	TRBV4-1	TRBJ2-7	ASSQARTSGVDEQY
NA	TRBV9	TRBJ1-4	ASSAGPNEKLF
NA	TRBV19	TRBJ2-7	ASSILGVAYEQY
NA	TRBV30	TRBJ1-2	AWRGDPFYGYT
TRBD1	TRBV7-3	TRBJ1-6	ASSAGQGYNSPLH
NA	TRBV13	TRBJ2-2	ASSQHGTLNTGELF
NA	TRBV19	TRBJ2-5	ASSMGASQETQY
TRBD2	TRBV6-5	TRBJ2-7	ASSLAGGYEQY
TRBD2	TRBV30	TRBJ2-1	AWSFGGSVNEQF
TRBD1	TRBV30	TRBJ1-4	AWRTGRQGPNEKLF
NA	TRBV25-1	TRBJ1-2	ASRINFGPRHLLYGYT
TRBD2	TRBV28	TRBJ2-1	ASTSGGTSSDNEQF
TRBD1	TRBV6-6	TRBJ1-5	ASSWGQGLNQPQH
TRBD2	TRBV5-1	TRBJ2-2	ASSPGLAGELNTGELF
TRBD1	TRBV9	TRBJ1-1	ASSPTQGNAF
NA	TRBV30	TRBJ1-2	AWSRGIYYGYT
NA	TRBV14	TRBJ1-2	ASSQAAAGGYT
TRBD1	TRBV27	TRBJ1-1	ASSLTGGSSTEAF
TRBD1	TRBV5-1	TRBJ2-7	ASSRGSGGTFVDEQY
TRBD2	TRBV5-6	TRBJ2-7	ASSLAPGTRTYEQY
TRBD2	TRBV6-4	TRBJ2-1	ASSESAGVSDEQF
NA	TRBV7-9	TRBJ1-2	ASSLGFTRDYGYT
NA	TRBV30	TRBJ1-2	AWSTFGGDGGYT
NA	TRBV19	TRBJ1-2	ASSMPVYGYT